The entry below gives a single T cell receptor (beta chain) sequence along with its context. The target antigen is unknown. The PCR had 60 Vbeta and 13 Jbeta primers. The protocol was immunoSEQ multiplex PCR, while the TCRdb copy is restricted to in-frame clones and leaves out a portion. The data contain 150,000 or so clones, around 77% of them singletons. These data originate in a study of cytomegalovirus exposure and HLA in healthy donors. Study-level background: The Caucasian-associated ancestry cluster held around 81% of 398 genotyped donors.

Germline-derived CDR1 and CDR2 are LNHDA and SQIVND (reference sequence). The CDR3 consists of 14 residues. Germline trimming cut 7 bases from V and 3 bases from J; bases unmatched to any gene: 4. Whole-study findings and limits: Accurate prediction of HLA-A and HLA-B alleles (for most subjects) was reportedly achieved from TCR beta sequences.

The chain joins TRBV19 to TRBJ2-2, with 8 bases matching TRBD1. The sequenced sample was PBMCs. This TCR was sampled from a woman in her twenties or thirties in good health and CMV-seronegative. CDR3 protein: CASIQGAHTGELFF. In nucleotides, the CDR3 is TGTGCCAGTATCCAGGGGGCGCACACCGGGGAGCTGTTTTTT.